Listed below are T cell receptor beta chains from one sample, sequenced in a study of CD8+ T cells in alopecia areata. Generated by immunoSEQ multiplex PCR, the TCRdb table keeps only in-frame clones and is missing some. Of 80,000 or so clones detected, approximately 72% appear once; the ten largest clones hold about 25%. The sample was CD8+ T cells sorted from blood, taken at week 24, from a patient treated with tofacitinib. Source of these receptors: a human donor with alopecia areata. Both conserved end residues are part of each CDR3. A D gene is named only where the DNA matches it firmly. Not all rows give a size; the values are once, few, many and, for expanded clones, a class.

TGCGCCAGCAGCCAAGATCGCCGTCATTACAATGAGCAGTTCTTC CASSQDRRHYNEQFF TRBV4-3 NA NA TRBJ2-1
TGCGCCAGCAGCCTCAATCCTGTGCGGGGGGGTTGGAATGAGCAGTTCTTC CASSLNPVRGGWNEQFF TRBV4-3 TRBD2 NA TRBJ2-1
TGTGCCAGCAGCTTGCCCGGAGGGTTTTCTGAAGCTTTCTTT CASSLPGGFSEAFF TRBV5-6 NA NA TRBJ1-1
TGTGCCAGCAGCGTAGTCGTCAGAGGCTCCTACAATGAGCAGTTCTTC CASSVVVRGSYNEQFF TRBV9 NA few TRBJ2-1
TGTGCCAGCAGCCTAGGGACAGGAAGCAATCAGCCCCAGCATTTT CASSLGTGSNQPQHF TRBV5-6 TRBD1 NA TRBJ1-5
TGCGCCAGCAGCTTGGCTGGTAACACTGAAGCTTCCTTT CASSLAGNTEASF TRBV5-1 NA NA TRBJ1-1
TGTGCCAGCAGTTTATCAACTCCAGACTTTTTTACCTACGAGCAGTACTTC CASSLSTPDFFTYEQYF TRBV27 NA few TRBJ2-7
TGCGCCAGCAGCACCACCCGACTGTACTACGAGCAGTACTTC CASSTTRLYYEQYF TRBV4-1 NA few TRBJ2-7
TGCAGCGTAGGAGCCGGGACAGGGTTCTACGAGCAGTACTTC CSVGAGTGFYEQYF TRBV29-1 TRBD1 NA TRBJ2-7
TGCGCCAGCAGCCAAGATCCTGGGATTTACGAGCAGTACTTC CASSQDPGIYEQYF TRBV4-3 NA NA TRBJ2-7